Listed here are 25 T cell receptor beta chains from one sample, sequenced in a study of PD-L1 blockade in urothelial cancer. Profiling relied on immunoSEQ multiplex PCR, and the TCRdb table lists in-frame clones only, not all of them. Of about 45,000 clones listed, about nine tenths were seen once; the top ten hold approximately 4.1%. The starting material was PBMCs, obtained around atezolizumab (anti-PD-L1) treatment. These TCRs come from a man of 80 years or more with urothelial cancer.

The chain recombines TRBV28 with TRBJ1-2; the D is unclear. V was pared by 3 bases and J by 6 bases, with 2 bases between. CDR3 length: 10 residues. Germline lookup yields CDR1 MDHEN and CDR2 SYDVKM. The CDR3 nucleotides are TGTGCCAGCAGTTTTAATGGCTACACCTTC. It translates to CASSFNGYTF.

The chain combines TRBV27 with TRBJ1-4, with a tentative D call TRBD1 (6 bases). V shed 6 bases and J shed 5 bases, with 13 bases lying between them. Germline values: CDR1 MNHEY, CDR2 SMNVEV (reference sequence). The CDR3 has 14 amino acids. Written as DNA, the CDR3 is TGTGCCAGCAGCTGGCAGGGGAGAAATGAAAAACTGTTTTTT. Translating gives CASSWQGRNEKLFF.

CDR3 in amino acids: CASSSQGAGTGELFF. The DNA of the CDR3 is TGTGCCAGCAGCTCCCAGGGGGCGGGAACCGGGGAGCTGTTTTTT. The chain joins TRBV7-2 to TRBJ2-2; the match to TRBD1 covers 8 bases. V lost 4 bases and J lost 5; bases outside the gene matches: 6. CDR3 length: 15 amino acids. Germline-derived CDR1 and CDR2 are SGHTA and FQGNSA. Combining the CDR3 with reference TRBV7-2 and TRBJ2-2 gives the whole variable domain GAGVSQSPSNKVTEKGKDVELRCDPISGHTALYWYRQSLGQGLEFLIYFQGNSAPDKSGLPSDRFSAERTGGSVSTLTIQRTQQEDSAVYLCASSSQGAGTGELFFGEGSRLTVL.

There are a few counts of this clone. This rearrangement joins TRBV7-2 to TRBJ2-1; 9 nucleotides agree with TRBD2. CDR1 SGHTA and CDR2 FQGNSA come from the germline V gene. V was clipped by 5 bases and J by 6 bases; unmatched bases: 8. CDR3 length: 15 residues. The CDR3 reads CASSPRTSVSNEQFF. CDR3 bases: TGTGCCAGCAGCCCCCGGACTAGCGTATCCAATGAGCAGTTCTTC.

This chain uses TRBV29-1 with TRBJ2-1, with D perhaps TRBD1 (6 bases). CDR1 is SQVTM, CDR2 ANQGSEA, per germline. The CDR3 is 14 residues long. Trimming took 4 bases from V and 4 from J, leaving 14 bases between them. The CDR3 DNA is TGCAGCGTTGGTCAGGGGTTTCTATACAATGAGCAGTTCTTC. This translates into CSVGQGFLYNEQFF.

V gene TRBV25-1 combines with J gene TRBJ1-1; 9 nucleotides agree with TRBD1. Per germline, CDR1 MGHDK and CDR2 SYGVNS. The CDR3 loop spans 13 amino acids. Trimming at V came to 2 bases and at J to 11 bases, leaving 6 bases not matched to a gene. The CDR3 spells CASSERPGQGAFF. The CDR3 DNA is TGTGCCAGCAGTGAAAGACCGGGACAGGGCGCTTTCTTT.

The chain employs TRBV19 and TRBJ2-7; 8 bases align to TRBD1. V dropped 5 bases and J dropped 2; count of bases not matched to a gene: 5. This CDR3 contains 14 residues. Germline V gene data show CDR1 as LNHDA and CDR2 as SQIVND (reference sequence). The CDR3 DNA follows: TGTGCCAGTAGTCGGGACAGGAGAGCCTACGAGCAGTACTTC. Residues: CASSRDRRAYEQYF. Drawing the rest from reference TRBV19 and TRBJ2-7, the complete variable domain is DGGITQSPKYLFRKEGQNVTLSCEQNLNHDAMYWYRQDPGQGLRLIYYSQIVNDFQKGDIAEGYSVSREKKESFPLTVTSAQKNPTAFYLCASSRDRRAYEQYFGPGTRLTVT.

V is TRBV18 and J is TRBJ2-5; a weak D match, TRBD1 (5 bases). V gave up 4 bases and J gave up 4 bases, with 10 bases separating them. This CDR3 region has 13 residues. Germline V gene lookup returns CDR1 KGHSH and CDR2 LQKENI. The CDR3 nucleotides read TGTGCCAGCTCACTCAATAGGGGAGAGACCCAGTACTTC. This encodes CASSLNRGETQYF.

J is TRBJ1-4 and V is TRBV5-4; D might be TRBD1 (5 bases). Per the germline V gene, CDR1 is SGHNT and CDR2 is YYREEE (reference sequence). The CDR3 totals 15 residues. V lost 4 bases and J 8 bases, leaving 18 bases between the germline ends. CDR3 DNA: TGTGCCAGCAGCGGGGGGGGATCCTTGAAGGAAAAACTGTTTTTT. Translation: CASSGGGSLKEKLFF.

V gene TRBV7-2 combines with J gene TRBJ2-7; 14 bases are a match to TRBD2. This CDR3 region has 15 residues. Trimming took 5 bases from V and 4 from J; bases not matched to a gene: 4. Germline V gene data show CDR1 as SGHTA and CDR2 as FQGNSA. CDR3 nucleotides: TGTGCCAGCAGCGCCGGGACTAGCGGGAGTTACGAGCAGTACTTC. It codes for CASSAGTSGSYEQYF.

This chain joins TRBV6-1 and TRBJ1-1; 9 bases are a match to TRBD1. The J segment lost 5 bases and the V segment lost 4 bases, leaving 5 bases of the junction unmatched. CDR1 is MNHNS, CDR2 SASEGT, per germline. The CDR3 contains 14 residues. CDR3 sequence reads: CASSARQGGTEAFF. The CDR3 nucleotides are TGTGCCAGCAGTGCCAGACAGGGGGGAACTGAAGCTTTCTTT.

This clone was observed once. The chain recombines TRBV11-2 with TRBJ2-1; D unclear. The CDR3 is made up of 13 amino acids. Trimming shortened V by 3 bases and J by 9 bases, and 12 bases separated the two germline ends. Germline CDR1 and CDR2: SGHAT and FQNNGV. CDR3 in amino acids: CASSFPDVREQFF. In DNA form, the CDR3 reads TGTGCCAGCAGCTTTCCAGATGTCCGTGAGCAGTTCTTC.

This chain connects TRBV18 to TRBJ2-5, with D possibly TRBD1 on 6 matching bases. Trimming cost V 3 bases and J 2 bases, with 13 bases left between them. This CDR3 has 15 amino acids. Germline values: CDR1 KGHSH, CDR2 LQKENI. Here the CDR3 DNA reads TGTGCCAGCTCACCCCGGGACGGGACACAAGAGACCCAGTACTTC. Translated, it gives CASSPRDGTQETQYF.

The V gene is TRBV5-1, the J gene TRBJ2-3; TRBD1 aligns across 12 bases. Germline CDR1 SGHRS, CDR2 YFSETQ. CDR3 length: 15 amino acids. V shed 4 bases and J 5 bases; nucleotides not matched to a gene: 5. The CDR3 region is CASSPGTGGRDTQYF. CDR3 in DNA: TGCGCCAGCAGCCCCGGGACAGGGGGCAGAGATACGCAGTATTTT.

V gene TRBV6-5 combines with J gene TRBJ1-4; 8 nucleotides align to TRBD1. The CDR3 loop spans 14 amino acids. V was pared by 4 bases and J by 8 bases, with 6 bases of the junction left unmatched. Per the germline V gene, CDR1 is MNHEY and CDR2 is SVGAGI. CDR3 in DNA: TGTGCCAGCAGTTGGGCCAGGGGGCGGGAAAAACTGTTTTTT. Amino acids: CASSWARGREKLFF.

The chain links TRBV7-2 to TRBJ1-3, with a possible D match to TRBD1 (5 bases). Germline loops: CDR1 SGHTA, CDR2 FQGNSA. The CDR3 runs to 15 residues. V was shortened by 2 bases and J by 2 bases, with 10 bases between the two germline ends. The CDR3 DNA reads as TGTGCCAGCAGCTTACAGGGATCAGCTGGAAACACCATATATTTT. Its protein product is CASSLQGSAGNTIYF.

The CDR3 protein is CASSPPTGGPSSYNEQFF. The DNA of the CDR3 is TGTGCCAGCAGCCCTCCGACGGGAGGCCCCAGCTCCTACAATGAGCAGTTCTTC. The rearrangement links TRBV7-4 to TRBJ2-1; 7 nucleotides align to TRBD2. The CDR3 spans 18 residues. Per the germline V gene, CDR1 is SGHVT and CDR2 is SQSDAQ. V was clipped by 5 bases and J by 0 bases; unmatched bases: 13.

The CDR3: CASSLTIQGLVSQPQHF. The CDR3 DNA reads TGTGCCAGCAGCCTGACTATACAGGGATTGGTAAGCCAGCCCCAGCATTTT. This chain joins TRBV5-6 and TRBJ1-5; tentatively, D is TRBD1 (6 bases). The CDR3 consists of 17 residues. The V gene lost 4 bases and the J gene lost 7 bases, with 24 bases spanning the gap. CDR1 and CDR2 (germline): SGHDT, YYEEEE.

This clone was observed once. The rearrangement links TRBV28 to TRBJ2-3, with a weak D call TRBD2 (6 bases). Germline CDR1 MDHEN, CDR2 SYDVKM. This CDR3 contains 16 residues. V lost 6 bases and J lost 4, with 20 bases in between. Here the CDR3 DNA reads TGTGCCAGCAGCCCTAAGTCTCCCCCGGGGGCAGATACGCAGTATTTT. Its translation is CASSPKSPPGADTQYF.

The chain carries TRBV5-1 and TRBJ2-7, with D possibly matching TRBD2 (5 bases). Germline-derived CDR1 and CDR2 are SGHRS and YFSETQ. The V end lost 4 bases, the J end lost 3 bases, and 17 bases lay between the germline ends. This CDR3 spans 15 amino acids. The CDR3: CASSGMRTGDYEQYF. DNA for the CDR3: TGCGCCAGCAGCGGAATGAGAACCGGGGACTACGAGCAGTACTTC. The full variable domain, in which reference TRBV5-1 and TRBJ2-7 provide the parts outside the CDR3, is KAGVTQTPRYLIKTRGQQVTLSCSPISGHRSVSWYQQTPGQGLQFLFEYFSETQRNKGNFPGRFSGRQFSNSRSEMNVSTLELGDSALYLCASSGMRTGDYEQYFGPGTRLTVT.

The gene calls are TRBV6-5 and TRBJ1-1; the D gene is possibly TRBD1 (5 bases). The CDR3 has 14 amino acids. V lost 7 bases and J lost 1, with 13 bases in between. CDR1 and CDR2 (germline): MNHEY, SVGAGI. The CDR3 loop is CASISGRKNTEAFF. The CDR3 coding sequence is TGTGCCAGCATCTCAGGGCGTAAGAACACTGAAGCTTTCTTT.

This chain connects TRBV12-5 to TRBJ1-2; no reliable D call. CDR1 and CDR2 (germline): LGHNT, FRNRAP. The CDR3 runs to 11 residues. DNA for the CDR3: TGTGCCACTATCAACCGGAATGGCTACACCTTC. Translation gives CATINRNGYTF.

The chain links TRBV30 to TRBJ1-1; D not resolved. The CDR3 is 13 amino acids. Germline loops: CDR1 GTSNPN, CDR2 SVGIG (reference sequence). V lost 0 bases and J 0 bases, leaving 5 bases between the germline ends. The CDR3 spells CAWSVSLNTEAFF. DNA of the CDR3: TGTGCCTGGAGTGTAAGCCTGAACACTGAAGCTTTCTTT.

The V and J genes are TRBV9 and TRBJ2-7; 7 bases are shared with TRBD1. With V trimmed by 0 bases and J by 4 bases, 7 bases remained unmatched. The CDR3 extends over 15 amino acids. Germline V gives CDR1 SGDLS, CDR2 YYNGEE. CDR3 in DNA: TGTGCCAGCAGCGTAGCTGTGGGGACAGCATACGAGCAGTACTTC. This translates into CASSVAVGTAYEQYF.

The CDR3, as DNA: TGTGCCAGCAGCCCCCGGGACAGGGGCTTCAATGAGCAGTTCTTC. This gives the protein CASSPRDRGFNEQFF. This rearrangement joins TRBV16 to TRBJ2-1; 10 nucleotides match TRBD1. The CDR3 contains 15 residues. Germline V lookup: CDR1 KGHSY, CDR2 FQNENV. Trimming took 4 bases from V and 6 from J; bases not matched to a gene: 6.